What follows are 21 T cell receptor beta chains derived from one specimen sequenced in a study of regulatory T cells in long-lasting Graves disease (dated by TCRdb to the early 2020s). The time point label of this sample denotes: newly diagnosed GD, antithyroid drugs for less than 3 months. For both TCR sequencing and RNA sequencing, RNA was extracted from PBMCs in TRIzol. Receptor amplification or capture employed multiplex PCR. Instrument on record: Illumina HiSeq 4000. CDR3 regions were amplified by Arm-PCR with iRepertoire HTBI primers to construct TCR beta libraries. The public sequencing data were trimmed at Q25 with fastp and processed into clonotypes with MiXCR by TCRdb, which kept only in-frame beta chains. Every CDR3 protein is listed once, alongside the most common genes and DNA of its rows. This sample comprises some 490,000 distinct CDR3 sequences, around 12% of them detected only once. The top ten clonotypes cover roughly 8.9% of the sample.

These data are also associated with another study on T cells in Graves' hyperthyroidism and ophthalmopathy.

The source material was peripheral blood mononuclear cells (PBMCs), sampled at new diagnosis, from a patient treated with antithyroid drugs. The receptors here all came from a woman under 40 with Graves disease. Donor details come from another sample of the same person, matched by shared clones.

This clonotype has at least ten counts. The chain uses TRBV30 and TRBJ2-2; possibly TRBD1 for D (5 bases). Deletions cut 1 base from V and 6 bases from J, with 12 bases between. CDR1 is GTSNPN, CDR2 SVGIG, per germline (reference sequence). This CDR3 has 14 amino acids. In DNA, the CDR3 is TGTGCCTGGAGTGACCTCGACAGATCCGGGGAGCTGTTTTTT. It yields the protein CAWSDLDRSGELFF.

This clonotype showed up many times. The V and J genes are TRBV2 and TRBJ1-1; D not resolved. V was shortened by 6 bases and J by 5 bases, with 16 bases between the two germline ends. This CDR3 comprises 14 residues. Germline values: CDR1 SNHLY, CDR2 FYNNEI. CDR3 sequence: CASSQSGGWTEAFF. CDR3 in DNA: TGTGCCAGCAGCCAGTCAGGAGGGTGGACTGAAGCTTTCTTT.

This chain connects TRBV28 to TRBJ1-1, with TRBD1 matching 9 bases. The CDR3 consists of 15 residues. The trim removed 7 bases at V and 1 base at J, leaving 7 bases unmatched. CDR1 is MDHEN and CDR2 is SYDVKM in the germline V gene. CDR3 DNA sequence: TGTGCCAGCACAACAGGGGGCGTTGGGAACACTGAAGCTTTCTTT. This translates into CASTTGGVGNTEAFF.

This clonotype was counted ten times or more. This chain connects TRBV11-2 to TRBJ1-2; D not resolved. V was shortened by 3 bases and J by 5 bases, with 7 bases between the two germline ends. The CDR3 has 12 amino acids. Germline CDR1 is SGHAT and CDR2 is FQNNGV. The DNA of the CDR3 is TGTGCCAGCAGCTTGGGAAATTATGGCTACACCTTC. It encodes CASSLGNYGYTF.

The V gene is TRBV28, the J gene TRBJ2-1; 8 bases fit TRBD2. The CDR3 consists of 13 residues. Per the germline V gene, CDR1 is MDHEN and CDR2 is SYDVKM. Unmatched junction bases numbered 5, after V lost 8 bases and J lost 5 bases. CDR3 sequence reads: CASRLALNNEQFF. The CDR3 DNA is TGTGCCAGCCGACTAGCGCTAAACAATGAGCAGTTCTTC. Filled out from reference TRBV28 and TRBJ2-1, the complete variable domain reads DVKVTQSSRYLVKRTGEKVFLECVQDMDHENMFWYRQDPGLGLRLIYFSYDVKMKEKGDIPEGYSVSREKKERFSLILESASTNQTSMYLCASRLALNNEQFFGPGTRLTVL.

This clonotype was found many times. The chain recombines TRBV5-1 with TRBJ1-1; TRBD1 might be the D (6 bases). Trimming shortened V by 4 bases and J by 1 base, and 11 bases separated the two germline ends. Germline CDR1 and CDR2: SGHRS and YFSETQ. The CDR3 is 14 amino acids. CDR3 sequence: CASSTDSQNTEAFF. CDR3 DNA: TGCGCCAGCAGCACGGACAGTCAGAACACTGAAGCTTTCTTT. Looking up the rest from reference TRBV5-1 and TRBJ1-1 gives the full variable domain: KAGVTQTPRYLIKTRGQQVTLSCSPISGHRSVSWYQQTPGQGLQFLFEYFSETQRNKGNFPGRFSGRQFSNSRSEMNVSTLELGDSALYLCASSTDSQNTEAFFGQGTRLTVV.

This clonotype occurred a few times. This chain links TRBV18 with TRBJ1-3; tentatively, D is TRBD1 (6 bases). The CDR3 runs to 16 residues. V was shortened by 1 base and J by 2 bases, with 12 bases between the two germline ends. CDR1 is KGHSH, CDR2 LQKENI, per germline. The CDR3 DNA reads TGTGCCAGCTCACCACAGACAGGTACCCCTGGAAACACCATATATTTT. It specifies CASSPQTGTPGNTIYF.

This clonotype was found many times. The chain has TRBV29-1 and TRBJ2-1; 10 bases fit TRBD1. The CDR3 runs to 14 residues. Germline V gives CDR1 SQVTM, CDR2 ANQGSEA. The CDR3: CSIPRGTGANEQFF. The CDR3 DNA reads TGCAGTATACCTAGAGGGACAGGGGCCAATGAGCAGTTCTTC.

This clonotype showed up just a few times. The chain combines TRBV7-2 with TRBJ2-1; the match to TRBD1 covers 8 bases. TRBJ2-5 explains the end of the DNA better; the J call may be wrong. Germline V gene sequence: CDR1 SGHTA, CDR2 FQGNSA. This CDR3 contains 16 residues. CDR3 amino acids: CASSLLPGQGTETQYF. CDR3 DNA sequence: TGTGCCAGCAGCCTTCTACCTGGACAGGGTACGGAGACCCAGTACTTC.

The sample holds many counts of this clonotype. The chain uses TRBV11-2 and TRBJ2-7; tentatively, D is TRBD2 (5 bases). Germline V gives CDR1 SGHAT, CDR2 FQNNGV. Trimming left V 5 bases short and J 6 bases short, with 17 bases between. The CDR3 covers 14 residues. The CDR3 DNA follows: TGTGCCAGCAGCCCGGAGATGGACTCCCTCGAGCAGTACTTC. Translated: CASSPEMDSLEQYF.

This clonotype was counted many times. The chain employs TRBV2 and TRBJ1-1; TRBD1 is a possible D gene (5 bases). Germline CDR1 and CDR2: SNHLY and FYNNEI. This CDR3 is 14 amino acids long. The V end lost 1 base, the J end lost 4 bases, and 10 bases lay between the germline ends. Written as DNA, the CDR3 is TGTGCCAGCAGTGAAGGGTGGGGGACCACTGAAGCTTTCTTT. It specifies CASSEGWGTTEAFF.

CDR3: CASSWDRSLHEQYF. DNA for the CDR3: TGTGCCAGCAGCTGGGACAGGTCCCTCCACGAGCAGTACTTC. This rearrangement joins TRBV2 to TRBJ2-7; TRBD1 aligns across 8 bases. The CDR3 is 14 amino acids. Germline V gives CDR1 SNHLY, CDR2 FYNNEI. With V trimmed by 6 bases and J by 5 bases, 9 bases remained unmatched.

This clonotype was detected ten times or more. The chain is built from TRBV28 and TRBJ2-4; 12 bases fit TRBD2. This CDR3 has 18 residues. V shed 8 bases, J shed 0 bases, and the junction held 11 bases outside the gene matches. CDR1 and CDR2 (germline): MDHEN, SYDVKM. This CDR3 is CASRLAGEISLAKNIQYF. CDR3 coding DNA: TGTGCCAGCCGACTAGCGGGAGAGATCTCACTAGCCAAAAACATTCAGTACTTC. The variable domain in full, with the rest retrieved from reference TRBV28 and TRBJ2-4, is DVKVTQSSRYLVKRTGEKVFLECVQDMDHENMFWYRQDPGLGLRLIYFSYDVKMKEKGDIPEGYSVSREKKERFSLILESASTNQTSMYLCASRLAGEISLAKNIQYFGAGTRLSVL.

This clonotype occurred a few times. This chain links TRBV19 with TRBJ2-2; 11 bases agree with TRBD2. V dropped 7 bases and J dropped 2; count of bases not matched to a gene: 6. Germline V lookup: CDR1 LNHDA, CDR2 SQIVND (reference sequence). There are 16 residues in the CDR3. The CDR3 sequence is CASKGTSGKNTGELFF. For the CDR3, the DNA is TGTGCCAGTAAAGGGACTAGCGGAAAAAACACCGGGGAGCTGTTTTTT.

At least ten counts were recorded for this clonotype. The V and J genes are TRBV6-2 or TRBV6-3 and TRBJ2-1, with 12 bases lining up with TRBD1. Trimming took 2 bases from V and 8 from J; bases not matched to a gene: 7. Germline CDR1 reads MNHEY; CDR2 reads SVGEGT. The CDR3 sequence is 16 residues long. This CDR3 reads CASSYAPGQGADEQFF. The CDR3 DNA reads TGTGCCAGCAGTTACGCTCCGGGACAGGGGGCGGATGAGCAGTTCTTC.

There are many counts of this clonotype. The V call is TRBV11-1, the J call TRBJ2-7, with D maybe TRBD2 (5 bases). Per germline, CDR1 SGHAT and CDR2 FQDESV (reference sequence). V shed 5 bases and J shed 2 bases, with 13 bases lying between them. The CDR3 has 14 residues. CDR3 bases: TGTGCCAGCAGCCTACTGCGGGTCCCCTACGAGCAGTACTTC. Translating gives CASSLLRVPYEQYF.

There are many counts of this clonotype. The V call is TRBV7-8, the J call TRBJ2-5; 8 nucleotides agree with TRBD2. With 4 bases clipped from V and 3 bases from J, the junction kept 4 bases outside the gene matches. This CDR3 has 14 residues. CDR1 is SGHVS, CDR2 FQNEAQ, per germline. DNA of the CDR3: TGTGCCAGCAGCTCTGCGGGGGGAAAAGAGACCCAGTACTTC. This encodes CASSSAGGKETQYF.

This clonotype has a count of ten or more. J is TRBJ2-3 and V is TRBV20-1; D ambiguous. The germline V and J ends were trimmed by 1 base and 0 bases, with 8 bases remaining between them. CDR3 length equals 14 residues. Germline V gene data show CDR1 as DFQATT and CDR2 as SNEGSKA (reference sequence). The CDR3 sequence is CSARVLESTDTQYF. The CDR3 region has the DNA TGCAGTGCTAGAGTCCTAGAGAGCACAGATACGCAGTATTTT.

This clonotype was counted many times. This rearrangement joins TRBV28 to TRBJ2-5; 7 positions match TRBD2. V lost 1 base to trimming and J lost 0 bases; unmatched junction nucleotides: 5. Germline V gene lookup returns CDR1 MDHEN and CDR2 SYDVKM. The length of the CDR3 is 16 residues. This CDR3 is CASSLYLAVYQETQYF. The CDR3 nucleotides read TGTGCCAGCAGTTTATATCTAGCGGTGTACCAAGAGACCCAGTACTTC. Drawing the rest from reference TRBV28 and TRBJ2-5, the complete variable domain is DVKVTQSSRYLVKRTGEKVFLECVQDMDHENMFWYRQDPGLGLRLIYFSYDVKMKEKGDIPEGYSVSREKKERFSLILESASTNQTSMYLCASSLYLAVYQETQYFGPGTRLLVL.

This clonotype was seen ten or more times. CDR3 region: CASNPPGRAFNYGYTF. In nucleotides, the CDR3 is TGTGCCAGTAATCCGCCAGGTCGAGCCTTTAACTATGGCTACACCTTC. The V gene is TRBV19, the J gene TRBJ1-2; D is undetermined. Trimming stripped 7 bases from V and 1 base from J, with 19 bases between. Per germline, CDR1 LNHDA and CDR2 SQIVND (reference sequence). The CDR3 spans 16 residues.

This clonotype was detected many times. This chain connects TRBV7-2 to TRBJ2-5; D gene uncertain. The J call may be faulty, since TRBJ2-1 better matches the DNA end. Germline V gene data show CDR1 as SGHTA and CDR2 as FQGNSA. This CDR3 region has 14 residues. CDR3 protein: CASTQTSNYNEQFF. The CDR3 DNA reads as TGTGCCAGCACCCAAACGTCCAACTACAATGAGCAGTTCTTC.